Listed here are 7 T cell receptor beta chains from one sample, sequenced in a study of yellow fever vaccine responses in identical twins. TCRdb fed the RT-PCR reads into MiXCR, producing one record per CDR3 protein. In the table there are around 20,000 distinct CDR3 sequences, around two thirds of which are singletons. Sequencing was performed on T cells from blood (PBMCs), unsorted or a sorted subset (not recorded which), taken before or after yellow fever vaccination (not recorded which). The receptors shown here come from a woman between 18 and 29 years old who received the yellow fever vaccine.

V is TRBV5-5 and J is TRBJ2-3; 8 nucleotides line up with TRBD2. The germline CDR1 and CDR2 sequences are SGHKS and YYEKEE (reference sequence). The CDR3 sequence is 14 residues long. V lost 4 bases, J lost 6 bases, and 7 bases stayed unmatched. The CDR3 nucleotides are TGTGCCAGCAGCCCAACCGGACTAGCTGATACGCAGTATTTT. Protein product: CASSPTGLADTQYF.

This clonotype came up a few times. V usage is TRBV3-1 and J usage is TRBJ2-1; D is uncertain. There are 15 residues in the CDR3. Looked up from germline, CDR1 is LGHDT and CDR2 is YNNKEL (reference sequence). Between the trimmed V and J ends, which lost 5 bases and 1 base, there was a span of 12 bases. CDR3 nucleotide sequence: TGTGCCAGCAGCGCAAATACGGAGTCCTACAATGAGCAGTTCTTC. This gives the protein CASSANTESYNEQFF.

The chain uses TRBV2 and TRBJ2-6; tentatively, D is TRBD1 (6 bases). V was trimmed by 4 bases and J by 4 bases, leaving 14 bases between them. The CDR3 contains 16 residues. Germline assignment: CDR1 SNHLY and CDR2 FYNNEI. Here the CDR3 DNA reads TGTGCCAGCAGTGTGAGACAGGTGACCGGGGCCAACGTCCTGACTTTC. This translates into CASSVRQVTGANVLTF.

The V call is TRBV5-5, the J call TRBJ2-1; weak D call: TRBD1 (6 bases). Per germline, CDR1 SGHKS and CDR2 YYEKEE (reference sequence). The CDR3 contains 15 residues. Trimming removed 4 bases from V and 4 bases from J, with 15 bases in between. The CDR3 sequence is CASSLRTEQYNEQFF. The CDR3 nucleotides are TGTGCCAGCAGCCTCAGGACAGAGCAATACAATGAGCAGTTCTTC.

The CDR3 region has the DNA TGCAGTGCTAGAACCGGGACAGGGGGCTTCGGCGGGGCCAACGTCCTGACTTTC. Protein sequence: CSARTGTGGFGGANVLTF. V usage is TRBV20-1 and J usage is TRBJ2-6; TRBD1 matches 12 bases. This CDR3 contains 18 residues. Germline CDR1 and CDR2: DFQATT and SNEGSKA (reference sequence). The V and J ends lost 2 bases and 4 bases, in that order; junction bases with no gene match: 9.

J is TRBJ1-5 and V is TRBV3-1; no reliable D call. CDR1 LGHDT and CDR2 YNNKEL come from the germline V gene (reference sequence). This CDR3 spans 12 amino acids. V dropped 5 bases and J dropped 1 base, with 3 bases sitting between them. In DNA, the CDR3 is TGTGCCAGCAGCTGGAGCAATCAGCCCCAGCATTTT. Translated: CASSWSNQPQHF.

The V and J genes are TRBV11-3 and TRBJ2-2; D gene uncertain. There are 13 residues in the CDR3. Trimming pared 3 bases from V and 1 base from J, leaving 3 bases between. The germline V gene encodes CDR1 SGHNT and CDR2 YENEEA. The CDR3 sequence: CASSFLNTGELFF. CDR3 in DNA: TGTGCCAGCAGCTTCTTGAACACCGGGGAGCTGTTTTTT.